This TCR beta chain stems from a study of blood T cell repertoires in COVID-19. On the study more broadly: Samples came from the United States, Italy and Spain, spanning acute and convalescent COVID-19. Sources were T cells, B-cell-depleted T cells, or PBMCs; the material itself was cDNA or gDNA.

Original analysis: Estimated nucleated cell counts came from reference gene primer amplification. The protocol was immunoSEQ multiplex PCR, while the TCRdb copy is restricted to in-frame clones and leaves out a portion. The V and J calls and the clone size are those of that table, but D and trimming were determined from the DNA. The sample lists around 24,000 clones, around 79% occurring once. This CDR3 is 14 amino acids long. The ends were cut back, 0 bases at V and 5 bases at J, with 11 bases in the middle. Germline V gives CDR1 SGHVS, CDR2 FQNEAQ. The rearrangement joins TRBV7-8 to TRBJ2-7; D is unresolved. Sample: peripheral blood. The TCR originated in a man older than 75 with active or convalescent COVID-19. Here the CDR3 DNA reads TGTGCCAGCAGCTTAGCGACGGGTCCCAACGAGCAGTACTTC. Translating it yields CASSLATGPNEQYF.